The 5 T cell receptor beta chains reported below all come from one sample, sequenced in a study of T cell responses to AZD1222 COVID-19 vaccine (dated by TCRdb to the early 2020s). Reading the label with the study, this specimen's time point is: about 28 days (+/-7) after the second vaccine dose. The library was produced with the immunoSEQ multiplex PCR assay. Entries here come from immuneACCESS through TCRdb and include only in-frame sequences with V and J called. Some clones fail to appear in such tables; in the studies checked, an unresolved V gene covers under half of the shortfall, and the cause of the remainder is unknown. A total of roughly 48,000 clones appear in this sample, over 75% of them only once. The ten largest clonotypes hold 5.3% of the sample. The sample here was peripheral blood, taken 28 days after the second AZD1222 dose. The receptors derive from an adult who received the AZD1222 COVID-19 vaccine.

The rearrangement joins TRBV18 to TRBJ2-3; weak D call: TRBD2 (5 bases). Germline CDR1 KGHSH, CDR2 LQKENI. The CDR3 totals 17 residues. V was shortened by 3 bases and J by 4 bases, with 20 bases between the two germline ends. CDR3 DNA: TGTGCCAGCTCACCTGGTTTGGCGGGTCAATCGTCAGATACGCAGTATTTT. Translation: CASSPGLAGQSSDTQYF.

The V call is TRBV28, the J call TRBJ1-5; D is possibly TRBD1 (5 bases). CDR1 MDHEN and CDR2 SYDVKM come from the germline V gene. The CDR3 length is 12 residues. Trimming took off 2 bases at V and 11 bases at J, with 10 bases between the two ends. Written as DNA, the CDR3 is TGTGCCAGCAGTTTAGGGGGGGTCGCCCAGCATTTT. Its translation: CASSLGGVAQHF.

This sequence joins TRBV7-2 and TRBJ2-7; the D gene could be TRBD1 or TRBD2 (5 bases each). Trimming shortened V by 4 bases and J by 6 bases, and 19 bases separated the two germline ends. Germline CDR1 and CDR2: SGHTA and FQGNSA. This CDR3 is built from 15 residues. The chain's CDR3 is CASSWAPGRSVEQYF. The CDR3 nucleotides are TGTGCCAGCAGCTGGGCACCGGGACGTTCGGTCGAGCAGTACTTC.

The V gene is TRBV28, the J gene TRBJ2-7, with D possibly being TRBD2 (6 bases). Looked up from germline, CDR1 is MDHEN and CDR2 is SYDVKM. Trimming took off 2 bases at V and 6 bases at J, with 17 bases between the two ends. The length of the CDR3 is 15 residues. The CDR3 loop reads CASSLVGGGKSEQYF. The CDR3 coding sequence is TGTGCCAGCAGTTTAGTGGGCGGCGGGAAGTCCGAGCAGTACTTC.

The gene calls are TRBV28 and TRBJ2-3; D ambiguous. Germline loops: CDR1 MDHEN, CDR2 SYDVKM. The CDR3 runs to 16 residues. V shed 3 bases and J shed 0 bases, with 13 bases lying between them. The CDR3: CASSFLLAASTDTQYF. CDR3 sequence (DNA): TGTGCCAGCAGTTTTCTTCTTGCGGCGAGCACAGATACGCAGTATTTT. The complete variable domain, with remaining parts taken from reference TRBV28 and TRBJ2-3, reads DVKVTQSSRYLVKRTGEKVFLECVQDMDHENMFWYRQDPGLGLRLIYFSYDVKMKEKGDIPEGYSVSREKKERFSLILESASTNQTSMYLCASSFLLAASTDTQYFGPGTRLTVL.